A selection of T cell receptor beta chains follows, all from one sample in a study of human T cells and chemical hapten exposure. TCRdb ran MiXCR on the RACE reads and lists one entry per CDR3 protein. Found here are more than 85,000 distinct CDR3 sequences, less than 10% of them singletons; the top ten hold 3% to 4%. The specimen was whole blood, collected in connection with sensitization to the hapten diphenylcyclopropenone (DPC). Source of these receptors: a woman in her 40s with alopecia areata. Some clones in this sample may be carry-over from other donors' samples. CDR3s include the opening cysteine and the closing phenylalanine or tryptophan. A D gene is named only where the DNA matches it firmly. Size values are once, few and many counts, or a class for expanded clones, and some rows have none.

D gene: TRBD1; J gene: TRBJ1-1; V gene: TRBV6-7; clone size: .; CDR3 protein: CASSYSRGGTEAFF; CDR3 DNA: TGTGCCAGCAGTTACTCCAGGGGGGGGACTGAAGCTTTCTTT
D gene: .; J gene: TRBJ2-1; V gene: TRBV25-1; clone size: .; CDR3 protein: CASNVPNNNEQFF; CDR3 DNA: TGTGCCAGCAACGTTCCTAATAACAATGAGCAGTTCTTC
D gene: .; J gene: TRBJ2-5; V gene: TRBV20-1; clone size: .; CDR3 protein: CSARVSSVRETQYF; CDR3 DNA: TGCAGTGCTAGAGTTTCGAGCGTTCGAGAGACCCAGTACTTC
D gene: TRBD1; J gene: TRBJ2-6; V gene: TRBV28; clone size: few; CDR3 protein: CASSLQGDGANVLTF; CDR3 DNA: TGTGCCAGCAGTTTACAGGGGGATGGGGCCAACGTCCTGACTTTC
D gene: .; J gene: TRBJ2-3; V gene: TRBV5-1; clone size: .; CDR3 protein: CASRLGSTDTQYF; CDR3 DNA: TGCGCCAGCAGACTCGGGAGTACAGATACGCAGTATTTT
D gene: .; J gene: TRBJ1-5; V gene: TRBV10-3; clone size: many; CDR3 protein: CAISDGNNQPQHF; CDR3 DNA: TGTGCCATCAGTGACGGGAACAATCAGCCCCAGCATTTT
D gene: TRBD1; J gene: TRBJ1-6; V gene: TRBV7-9; clone size: few; CDR3 protein: CASSPLGTGTGSSYNSPLHF; CDR3 DNA: TGTGCCAGCAGCCCTCTAGGAACCGGGACAGGGAGCTCCTATAATTCACCCCTCCACTTT
D gene: .; J gene: TRBJ1-2; V gene: TRBV6-5; clone size: many; CDR3 protein: CASSSREGNYGYTF; CDR3 DNA: TGTGCCAGCAGCTCCCGAGAGGGGAACTATGGCTACACCTTC
D gene: TRBD1; J gene: TRBJ1-5; V gene: TRBV27; clone size: few; CDR3 protein: CASSLVAGGGGNQPQHF; CDR3 DNA: TGTGCCAGCAGTTTAGTGGCAGGGGGCGGAGGCAATCAGCCCCAGCATTTT
D gene: TRBD2; J gene: TRBJ2-1; V gene: TRBV6-5; clone size: few; CDR3 protein: CASSYQSGGLGNEQFF; CDR3 DNA: TGTGCCAGCAGTTATCAGAGCGGGGGATTGGGCAATGAGCAGTTCTTC
D gene: .; J gene: TRBJ2-3; V gene: TRBV7-9; clone size: few; CDR3 protein: CASSPENLRQLRQYF; CDR3 DNA: TGTGCCAGCAGCCCGGAAAACCTCAGACAGCTACGGCAGTATTTT